The clone carrying this T cell receptor (beta chain) was detected a few times. Its antigen is currently unknown. Germline V gene data show CDR1 as LGHDT and CDR2 as YNNKEL (reference sequence). V gave up 2 bases and J gave up 6 bases, with 8 bases separating them. This CDR3 contains 13 residues. Study results and limitations: Tumor memory CD4+ T cell TCR gene usage clustered with blood and lymph node memory CD4+ cells and lymph node naive CD4+ cells. Tumor Tregs overlapped most with tumor, then blood, naive CD4+ cells. The larger cohort examined one V-J beta rearrangement, not whole repertoires.

TCRdb reanalysed the 5' RACE reads using MiXCR and keeps one entry per CDR3 protein. The sample consists of 60,000 to 65,000 distinct CDR3 sequences, around a fifth of them appearing once. The TCR was taken from a female donor with breast cancer. This sequence joins TRBV3-1 and TRBJ2-1; D ambiguous. Material: memory CD4+ T cells sorted from a lymph node. Subset in this sample: memory CD4+ T cells, CD4+CD45RO+CD25-. CDR3 nucleotides: TGTGCCAGCAGCCAACGGACCTCCAATGAGCAGTTCTTC. Translating it yields CASSQRTSNEQFF.